The rows below give T cell receptor beta chains drawn from one sample of a study of breast tumors, draining lymph nodes, adjacent tissues. Using its own MiXCR run on the multiplex PCR reads, TCRdb lists one record per CDR3 protein. The data show approximately 140,000 distinct CDR3 sequences, with less than 35% seen just once and about 2.5% held by the top ten. Sequencing was done on a sample of axillary lymph node tissue. These receptors all stem from a female donor with breast cancer. Some clones in this sample may be carry-over from other donors' samples. The CDR3 runs from the conserved cysteine through the conserved F or W. Each record gives: D gene, CDR3 length, clone size, V gene, J gene, CDR3 DNA, CDR3 protein. The D gene is left open where the match is weak. Size tells how often a clone was seen (once, few, many) or the class of an expanded clone, and some rows leave it out.

.	15	many	TRBV2	TRBJ2-1	TGTGCCAGCAGTGATTACGGGAGCTCCTACAATGAGCAGTTCTTC	CASSDYGSSYNEQFF
TRBD2	17	many	TRBV12-3/TRBV12-4	TRBJ2-1	TGTGCCAGCAGTGTTTACCCTCTAAGGGCGGGGGGGACTGAGCAGTTCTTC	CASSVYPLRAGGTEQFF
TRBD1	12	many	TRBV5-1	TRBJ2-1	TGCGCCAGCAGACAGGGGTCCAATGAGCAGTTCTTC	CASRQGSNEQFF
TRBD1	19	.	TRBV5-4	TRBJ2-5	TGTGCCAGCAGCTTGGGGATTGGACAGGTATGGGCCTCAGCGGAGACCCAGTACTTC	CASSLGIGQVWASAETQYF
TRBD1	15	many	TRBV4-2	TRBJ2-3	TGTGCCAGCAGCCAGGGACAGGGGAGGTCAGATACGCAGTATTTT	CASSQGQGRSDTQYF
.	16	many	TRBV2	TRBJ2-3	TGTGCCAGCAGTACCCTGGCATGGAGGTCCACAGATACGCAGTATTTT	CASSTLAWRSTDTQYF
.	13	.	TRBV11-2	TRBJ1-2	TGTGCCAGCAGCTTAGATCTGAAGTACGGCTACACCTTC	CASSLDLKYGYTF
.	14	many	TRBV7-9	TRBJ1-2	TGTGCCAGCAGCCCTCCCATACCACGCTATGGCTACACCTTC	CASSPPIPRYGYTF
TRBD1	19	.	TRBV4-1	TRBJ2-1	TGCGCCAGCAGCCGAGAAACGCCGGGACAGGCGAGCTCCTACAATGAGCAGTTCTTC	CASSRETPGQASSYNEQFF
.	15	.	TRBV5-5	TRBJ1-1	TGTGCCAGCAGCTTGGGTTCCTTTGGGGGAATTGAAGCTTTCTTT	CASSLGSFGGIEAFF
.	14	many	TRBV27	TRBJ2-5	TGTGCCACCACCCGAGGGGGGAAAAAAGAGACCCAGTACTTC	CATTRGGKKETQYF
TRBD2	15	many	TRBV20-1	TRBJ2-5	TGCAGTGCTAGAGATCTGCGGGGGGGCGTGGAGACCCAGTACTTC	CSARDLRGGVETQYF
TRBD1	16	many	TRBV25-1	TRBJ2-1	TGTGCCAGCAGCGGCTGGACAGGGGAAACCTACAATGAGCAGTTCTTC	CASSGWTGETYNEQFF
.	11	once	TRBV7-6	TRBJ1-5	TGTGCCAGCAGCCTCAGGCAGCTCCAGCATTTT	CASSLRQLQHF
TRBD2	14	many	TRBV7-9	TRBJ2-1	TGTGCCGGTCCTCCAGCGGGGGGTGGAGATGAGCAGTTCTTC	CAGPPAGGGDEQFF
.	15	many	TRBV5-1	TRBJ2-5	TGCGCCAGCAGCTTAAGTCGGACAACCCACGAGACCCAGTACTTC	CASSLSRTTHETQYF
TRBD2	16	few	TRBV6-5	TRBJ2-5	TGTGCCAGCAGTCACCGGATATCGGGGGGCCAAGAGACCCAGTACTTC	CASSHRISGGQETQYF
.	18	.	TRBV7-9	TRBJ1-5	TGTGCCAGCAGCTTGACTAGCGGGGGGGGCATCGGCAATCAGCCCCAGCATTTT	CASSLTSGGGIGNQPQHF
.	12	many	TRBV5-1	TRBJ2-1	TGCGCCAGCAGCTTGAGTACCAATGAGCAGTTCTTC	CASSLSTNEQFF
.	14	many	TRBV9	TRBJ2-1	TGTGCCAGCAGTGGGGGGAACTCCTACAATGAGCAGTTCTTC	CASSGGNSYNEQFF
.	15	.	TRBV9	TRBJ1-6	TGTGCCAGCAGCCAAGATCGGAGGGGTAATTCACCCCTCCACTTT	CASSQDRRGNSPLHF
.	13	once	TRBV10-3	TRBJ2-2	TGTGCCATCAGTGAGACCGGGACAGGGGAGCTGTTTTTT	CAISETGTGELFF
.	14	.	TRBV9	TRBJ1-1	TGTGCCAGCAGCGTAGTTCTTAGCGGGACTGAAGCTTTCTTT	CASSVVLSGTEAFF
.	14	many	TRBV7-9	TRBJ2-2	TGTGCCAGCAGCCCAGGGTTAGGCACCGGGGAGCTGTTTTTT	CASSPGLGTGELFF
TRBD1	14	.	TRBV7-9	TRBJ2-5	TGTGCCAGCAGCTCGGGGACAGCAAAAGAGACCCAGTACTTC	CASSSGTAKETQYF
.	14	.	TRBV7-2	TRBJ1-5	TGTGCCAGCAGGATCGGGGGGAGGAATCAGCCCCAGCATTTT	CASRIGGRNQPQHF
TRBD1	15	many	TRBV7-6	TRBJ1-4	TGTGCCAGCAGGCAGACAGGGGCAACTAATGAAAAACTGTTTTTT	CASRQTGATNEKLFF
.	16	many	TRBV4-3	TRBJ2-2	TGCGCCAGCAGCCGATCCGGTTCGGTGGGAACCGGGGAGCTGTTTTTT	CASSRSGSVGTGELFF
TRBD2	14	.	TRBV12-3/TRBV12-4	TRBJ2-5	TGTGCCAGCACGTCTAGCGGGTACCAAGAGACCCAGTACTTC	CASTSSGYQETQYF
.	13	.	TRBV2	TRBJ1-4	TGTGCCAGCAGCGGCTTTGGGGATGAAAAACTGTTTTTT	CASSGFGDEKLFF
TRBD1	15	many	TRBV15	TRBJ1-1	TGTGCCACCAGCGGGCAGGGGGCAGTGAACACTGAAGCTTTCTTT	CATSGQGAVNTEAFF
TRBD2	14	once	TRBV15	TRBJ2-1	TGTGCCCAGCCAGCGAGCGGGGGGGCCCATGAGCAGTTCTTC	CAQPASGGAHEQFF
TRBD1	18	.	TRBV19	TRBJ1-6	TGTGCCAGTAGTATGTGCCGGGACAGGCGCTCCTATAATTCACCCCTCCACTTT	CASSMCRDRRSYNSPLHF
TRBD1	16	many	TRBV5-1	TRBJ1-6	TGCGCCAGCAGCCCCACCGGGACAGGGGTTTTTTCACCCCTCCACTTT	CASSPTGTGVFSPLHF
TRBD2	16	.	TRBV14	TRBJ2-5	TGTGCCAGCAGCCAAGGTCTAGCGGGGGGGCCGGAGACCCAGTACTTC	CASSQGLAGGPETQYF
TRBD1	18	.	TRBV19	TRBJ1-6	TGTGCCAGTAGTGGGGGGACAGTCCAGGGGGCCGCAAATTCACCCCTCCACTTT	CASSGGTVQGAANSPLHF
TRBD1	12	many	TRBV29-1	TRBJ1-1	TGCAGCGTGGAGCTGACAGGGAGTCGAGCTTTCTTT	CSVELTGSRAFF
TRBD1	15	many	TRBV6-1	TRBJ1-6	TGTGCCAGCAGTCACCGGGACAGGGATAATTCACCCCTCCACTTT	CASSHRDRDNSPLHF
.	14	many	TRBV7-2	TRBJ1-6	TGTGCCAGCAGAAGACACCCTAATAATTCACCCCTCCACTTT	CASRRHPNNSPLHF
.	16	many	TRBV7-2	TRBJ2-6	TGTGCCAGCAGCCGAGAGGGCAGCGCCGGGGCCAACGTCCTGACTTTC	CASSREGSAGANVLTF
TRBD2	17	many	TRBV11-2	TRBJ2-4	TGTGCCAGCAGCTGGACTAGCGGCGCACGAGGGGCCAACATTCAGTACTTC	CASSWTSGARGANIQYF
TRBD1	13	once	TRBV5-1	TRBJ2-7	TGCGCCAGCTATCAGACAGGGGGTCGGGAGCAGTACTTC	CASYQTGGREQYF
TRBD2	12	many	TRBV2	TRBJ2-1	TGTGCCAGCAGGAGGGACTACCAAGAGCAGTTCTTC	CASRRDYQEQFF
.	14	.	TRBV10-2	TRBJ2-5	TGCGCCAGCAGTGAGGCGGCCAGGGAAGAGACCCAGTACTTC	CASSEAAREETQYF
TRBD2	19	.	TRBV4-1	TRBJ2-3	TGCGCCAGCAGCCAAGAGTCATTGGGACTAGCGGGGGGGCCAGATACGCAGTATTTT	CASSQESLGLAGGPDTQYF
.	12	many	TRBV18	TRBJ2-5	TGTGCCAGCTCATCGAGCGAGGGGACCCAGTACTTC	CASSSSEGTQYF
.	12	many	TRBV12-3/TRBV12-4	TRBJ1-4	TGTGCCAGCAGTTTCCTTGGAGGACTGCTGTTTTTT	CASSFLGGLLFF
.	14	many	TRBV12-3/TRBV12-4	TRBJ1-3	TGTGCCAGCAGTTTGAGGGGACCTGGAAACACCATATATTTT	CASSLRGPGNTIYF
.	14	many	TRBV2	TRBJ1-5	TGTGCCAGCAGTGAAAGGGAGGCCCAGGGGCCCCAGCATTTT	CASSEREAQGPQHF
TRBD2	16	once	TRBV2	TRBJ2-7	TGTGCCACCGAGACTAGCGGGAGAGGAATGAGGGGCGAGCAGTACTTC	CATETSGRGMRGEQYF
.	12	few	TRBV28	TRBJ1-2	TGTGCCAGCAGTTTATTAGGGAACGGCTACACCTTC	CASSLLGNGYTF
.	14	once	TRBV14	TRBJ2-5	TGTGCCAGCAGCCAAGATAGTACGGCCCAGACCCAGTACTTC	CASSQDSTAQTQYF